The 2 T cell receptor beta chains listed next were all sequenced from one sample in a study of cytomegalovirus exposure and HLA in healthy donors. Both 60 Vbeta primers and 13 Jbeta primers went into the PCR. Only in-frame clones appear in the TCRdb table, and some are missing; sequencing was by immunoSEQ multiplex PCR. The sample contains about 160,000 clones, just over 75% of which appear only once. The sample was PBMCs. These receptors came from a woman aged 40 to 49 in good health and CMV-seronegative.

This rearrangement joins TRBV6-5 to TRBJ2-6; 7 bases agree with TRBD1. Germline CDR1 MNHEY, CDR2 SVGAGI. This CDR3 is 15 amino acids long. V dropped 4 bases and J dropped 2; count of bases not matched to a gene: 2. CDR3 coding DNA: TGTGCCAGCAGTTTAACAGGGGCTGGGGCCAACGTCCTGACTTTC. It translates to CASSLTGAGANVLTF.

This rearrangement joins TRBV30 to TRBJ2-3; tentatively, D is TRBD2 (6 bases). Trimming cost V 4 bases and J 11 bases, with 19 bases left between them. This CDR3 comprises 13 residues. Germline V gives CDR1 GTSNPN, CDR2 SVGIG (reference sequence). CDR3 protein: CAWTSGGTGLQYF. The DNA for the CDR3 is TGTGCCTGGACTTCGGGCGGGACCGGACTGCAGTATTTT.